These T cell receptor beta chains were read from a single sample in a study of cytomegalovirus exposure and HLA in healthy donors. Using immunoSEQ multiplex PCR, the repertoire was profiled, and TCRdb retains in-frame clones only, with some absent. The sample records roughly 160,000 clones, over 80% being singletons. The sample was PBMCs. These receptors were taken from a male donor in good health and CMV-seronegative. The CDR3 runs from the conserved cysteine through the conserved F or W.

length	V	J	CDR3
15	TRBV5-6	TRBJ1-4	CASSPRTGKNEKLFF
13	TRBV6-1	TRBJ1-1	CASSEQVNTEAFF
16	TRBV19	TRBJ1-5	CASSIRGTGFGQPQHF
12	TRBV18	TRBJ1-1	CASSPSNTEAFF
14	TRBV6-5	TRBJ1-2	CASRSRQEDYGYTF
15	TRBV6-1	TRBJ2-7	CASRNRGMSSYEQYF
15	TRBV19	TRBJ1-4	CASSTQRVGQGILFF
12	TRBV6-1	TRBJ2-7	CASSGGPYEQYF
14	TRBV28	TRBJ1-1	CASSPPGQNTEAFF
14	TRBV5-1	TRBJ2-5	CASSLGTNQETQYF
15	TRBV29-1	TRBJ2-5	CSVQGGTGILETQYF
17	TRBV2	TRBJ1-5	CASSGRDRGYSNQPQHF